This record concerns one TCR beta chain sequence. Its antigen is unknown. The table came from immunoSEQ multiplex PCR; TCRdb's copy has only in-frame clones and leaves some out. The repertoire holds 70,000 to 95,000 clones, with around nine tenths as singletons. Second doses at about 4 or about 12 weeks were pooled. This sample was taken from a study of T cell responses to AZD1222 COVID-19 vaccine. Study findings and constraints: Baseline seropositivity characterized only a handful of AZD1222 recipients. Regions 160-218 and 743-854 dominated among vaccine-associated CD4 TCRs spanning spike. Targeting of unmutated variant regions was reportedly seen in nearly half of spike-specific TCRs.

Trimming removed 3 bases at V and 5 bases at J, with 9 bases between. The CDR3 covers 13 residues. CDR1 and CDR2 (germline): SGHKS, YYEKEE (reference sequence). The input for sequencing was peripheral blood, taken 28 days after the second AZD1222 dose. The genes are TRBV5-5 and TRBJ1-5; D perhaps matches TRBD1 (6 bases). This TCR derives from an adult who received the AZD1222 COVID-19 vaccine. CDR3 in DNA: TGTGCCAGCAGCTCTAACAGGGATCAGCCCCAGCATTTT. Amino acid sequence: CASSSNRDQPQHF.